The 11 T cell receptor beta chains presented below share a single source sample, sequenced in a study of CD8+CD57+ T cells in acquired aplastic anemia. TCR beta VDJ combinations and CDR3 sequences were profiled from genomic DNA. A single record per CDR3 protein comes from TCRdb applying MiXCR to the reads. The sample carries 75,000 to 80,000 distinct CDR3 sequences, about 70% recorded once. Patients picked for sequencing had shown CD8+CD57+ cell expansion detected by flow cytometry. The sequencing sample was made of sorted CD4+, CD8+, or CD8+CD57+ T cells (not recorded which) from PBMCs. Receptors were obtained from a human donor with aplastic anemia.

The V call is TRBV11-1, the J call TRBJ2-1; D is unresolved. V was shortened by 5 bases and J by 1 base, with 27 bases between the two germline ends. Germline CDR1 reads SGHAT; CDR2 reads FQDESV (reference sequence). The CDR3 extends over 20 amino acids. CDR3 DNA: TGTGCCAGCAGCACCAGACTGATCCCCCCAAACCGAATGTCCTACAATGAGCAGTTCTTC. It translates to CASSTRLIPPNRMSYNEQFF.

V and J are TRBV10-3 and TRBJ2-3; TRBD2 matches at 8 bases. The ends lost 10 bases at V and 2 bases at J; junction bases unmatched: 8. This CDR3 has 14 residues. Looked up from germline, CDR1 is ENHRY and CDR2 is SYGVKD. The CDR3 sequence: CASSAGGPTDTQYF. The CDR3 nucleotides are TGTGCCAGTAGTGCGGGGGGCCCCACAGATACGCAGTATTTT.

This chain links TRBV7-9 with TRBJ2-5; TRBD1 aligns across 7 bases. The CDR3 contains 15 residues. V lost 6 bases and J lost 2; bases outside the gene matches: 9. From germline, CDR1 is SEHNR and CDR2 FQNEAQ (reference sequence). DNA of the CDR3: TGTGCCAGCAGAACCGGGACAGCAACACAAGAGACCCAGTACTTC. As protein: CASRTGTATQETQYF. Drawing the rest from reference TRBV7-9 and TRBJ2-5, the complete variable domain is DTGVSQNPRHKITKRGQNVTFRCDPISEHNRLYWYRQTLGQGPEFLTYFQNEAQLEKSRLLSDRFSAERPKGSFSTLEIQRTEQGDSAMYLCASRTGTATQETQYFGPGTRLLVL.

This clonotype was counted between two and nine times. The chain has TRBV25-1 and TRBJ1-5; 8 positions agree with TRBD1. This CDR3 is built from 18 residues. After removal of 3 bases from V and 3 bases from J, the junction contained 13 bases not matched to a gene. The germline V gene encodes CDR1 MGHDK and CDR2 SYGVNS. CDR3 amino acids: CASSENQGAALDNQPQHF. The CDR3 coding sequence is TGTGCCAGCAGTGAGAATCAGGGGGCTGCCTTAGACAATCAGCCCCAGCATTTT. Together with reference TRBV25-1 and TRBJ1-5, the CDR3 gives the full variable domain: EADIYQTPRYLVIGTGKKITLECSQTMGHDKMYWYQQDPGMELHLIHYSYGVNSTEKGDLSSESTVSRIRTEHFPLTLESARPSHTSQYLCASSENQGAALDNQPQHFGDGTRLSIL.

V is TRBV15 and J is TRBJ2-1; D is possibly TRBD1 (6 bases). Trimming left V 3 bases short and J 4 bases short, with 16 bases between. This CDR3 is 16 amino acids long. Germline CDR1 reads LNHNV; CDR2 reads YYDKDF (reference sequence). As DNA, the CDR3 is TGTGCCACCAGCAGGCAACAGGGCACAAGGTACAATGAGCAGTTCTTC. Protein sequence: CATSRQQGTRYNEQFF.

The chain links TRBV7-9 to TRBJ1-1, with a possible D match to TRBD1 (5 bases). The CDR3 is 12 residues long. Germline CDR1 is SEHNR and CDR2 is FQNEAQ (reference sequence). V was pared by 5 bases and J by 5 bases, with 9 bases between. CDR3 amino acids: CASSDTGTEAFF. CDR3 DNA sequence: TGTGCCAGCAGCGATACAGGTACTGAAGCTTTCTTT.

This chain connects TRBV19 to TRBJ1-2; 7 positions agree with TRBD1. The junction had 4 bases not matched to a gene; V was cut back by 7 bases and J by 8 bases. CDR1 and CDR2 (germline): LNHDA, SQIVND (reference sequence). CDR3 size: 11 residues. CDR3 nucleotides: TGTGCCAGTACGAACAGGGGAGGCTACACCTTC. Translation: CASTNRGGYTF.

The chain recombines TRBV15 with TRBJ2-7, with 10 positions matching TRBD1. The CDR3 extends over 17 amino acids. Germline loops: CDR1 LNHNV, CDR2 YYDKDF (reference sequence). V dropped 0 bases and J dropped 1; count of bases not matched to a gene: 6. CDR3 DNA: TGTGCCACCAGCAGAGATCGGGACAGGGGAAGATCCTACGAGCAGTACTTC. It encodes CATSRDRDRGRSYEQYF.

This chain joins TRBV19 and TRBJ1-3; a weak D match, TRBD1 (6 bases). Trimming took 7 bases from V and 0 from J, leaving 10 bases between them. The germline gives CDR1 LNHDA, CDR2 SQIVND (reference sequence). The CDR3 totals 14 residues. The CDR3 protein is CASTPDSSGNTIYF. In nucleotides, the CDR3 is TGTGCCAGTACCCCGGACAGCTCTGGAAACACCATATATTTT. Based on the CDR3 plus reference TRBV19 and TRBJ1-3, the full variable domain is DGGITQSPKYLFRKEGQNVTLSCEQNLNHDAMYWYRQDPGQGLRLIYYSQIVNDFQKGDIAEGYSVSREKKESFPLTVTSAQKNPTAFYLCASTPDSSGNTIYFGEGSWLTVV.

This clonotype was seen a few times. V is TRBV14 and J is TRBJ2-7; D not resolved. CDR3 length equals 11 residues. Germline CDR1 SGHDN, CDR2 FVKESK. V lost 5 bases and J lost 3, with 5 bases in between. CDR3 in amino acids: CASSSYYEQYF. The CDR3 DNA reads as TGTGCCAGCAGCTCCTACTACGAGCAGTACTTC. Supplemented by reference TRBV14 and TRBJ2-7, the full variable domain reads EAGVTQFPSHSVIEKGQTVTLRCDPISGHDNLYWYRRVMGKEIKFLLHFVKESKQDESGMPNNRFLAERTGGTYSTLKVQPAELEDSGVYFCASSSYYEQYFGPGTRLTVT.

Many counts were recorded for this clonotype. This chain links TRBV4-1 with TRBJ2-7; the D gene is possibly TRBD2 (5 bases). The CDR3 is 16 residues long. The V gene's germline CDR1 is MGHRA and CDR2 YSYEKL. Trimming shortened V by 1 base and J by 1 base, and 14 bases separated the two germline ends. CDR3 sequence: CASSQVRGGGSYEQYF. The CDR3 DNA follows: TGCGCCAGCAGCCAAGTTCGCGGCGGAGGATCCTACGAGCAGTACTTC.